Listed below are T cell receptor beta chains from one sample, sequenced in a study of T cell responses to AZD1222 COVID-19 vaccine. Measured with immunoSEQ multiplex PCR; TCRdb has only the in-frame clones, and not every one. The table lists some 130,000 clones, 80% to 95% of them singletons, with 0.85% to 1.2% in the top ten. Sequencing was performed on peripheral blood, taken 28 days after the second AZD1222 dose. Source of these receptors: an adult who received the AZD1222 COVID-19 vaccine. The CDR3 runs from the conserved cysteine through the conserved F or W. The D gene is left open where the match is weak. Size values are once, few and many counts, or a class for expanded clones, and some rows have none.

clone_size,d_call,j_call,v_call,cdr3_aa,cdr3_nt
-,-,TRBJ2-3,TRBV5-1,CASSYSDTQYF,TGCGCCAGCAGCTATTCAGATACGCAGTATTTT
-,TRBD1,TRBJ1-1,TRBV2,CASSRGQSEGEAFF,TGTGCCAGCAGTAGGGGACAGAGTGAGGGTGAAGCTTTCTTT
few,-,TRBJ1-1,TRBV5-4,CASSLGTGGNTEAFF,TGTGCCAGCAGCTTGGGGACCGGGGGAAACACTGAAGCTTTCTTT
-,TRBD1,TRBJ1-6,TRBV10-3,CAISADREASPLHF,TGTGCCATCAGCGCAGACAGGGAGGCATCACCCCTCCACTTT
few,-,TRBJ1-5,TRBV7-6,CASRQRQEPNQPQHF,TGTGCCAGCAGGCAACGACAGGAGCCCAATCAGCCCCAGCATTTT
-,TRBD2,TRBJ2-2,TRBV2,CASTASGNTGELFF,TGTGCCAGCACCGCTAGCGGGAACACCGGGGAGCTGTTTTTT
-,TRBD1,TRBJ1-2,TRBV5-1,CASSPETGTVYGYTF,TGCGCCAGCAGCCCCGAGACCGGGACAGTCTATGGCTACACCTTC
-,-,TRBJ1-4,TRBV5-1,CASSKAPDWDEKLFF,TGCGCCAGCAGCAAAGCTCCGGACTGGGATGAAAAACTGTTTTTT
-,TRBD1,TRBJ1-1,TRBV18,CASSAGTGFLNTEAFF,TGTGCCAGCTCGGCCGGGACAGGGTTCCTGAACACTGAAGCTTTCTTT
-,TRBD2,TRBJ2-7,TRBV9,CASSVAGSGMSYEQYF,TGTGCCAGCAGCGTAGCTGGTAGCGGGATGTCCTACGAGCAGTACTTC
-,TRBD1,TRBJ2-7,TRBV10-3,CAISVGDSSYEQYF,TGTGCCATCAGTGTGGGGGACAGCTCCTACGAGCAGTACTTC
-,-,TRBJ1-4,TRBV30,CAWSAGVENEKLFF,TGTGCCTGGAGTGCCGGGGTGGAAAATGAAAAACTGTTTTTT
-,-,TRBJ1-5,TRBV19,CASITAGTPNQPQHF,TGTGCCAGTATTACTGCCGGGACTCCAAATCAGCCCCAGCATTTT
-,TRBD2,TRBJ2-3,TRBV9,CASSVAAGAGDTQYF,TGTGCCAGCAGCGTAGCAGCGGGAGCGGGGGATACGCAGTATTTT
-,-,TRBJ1-1,TRBV7-3,CASSLRGDTEAFF,TGTGCCAGCAGCCTTAGGGGGGACACTGAAGCTTTCTTT
-,-,TRBJ2-7,TRBV2,CASSGNPYEQYF,TGTGCCAGCTCAGGGAATCCCTACGAGCAGTACTTC
-,-,TRBJ2-2,TRBV7-8,CASSLGGTGELFF,TGTGCCAGCAGCTTAGGGGGTACCGGGGAGCTGTTTTTT
-,TRBD2,TRBJ2-1,TRBV5-4,CASSPGTSGTHEQFF,TGTGCCAGCAGCCCCGGGACTAGCGGGACGCATGAGCAGTTCTTC
once,-,TRBJ2-1,TRBV5-1,CASSFEVGNEQFF,TGCGCCAGCAGCTTTGAAGTGGGTAATGAGCAGTTCTTC
once,TRBD2,TRBJ2-2,TRBV5-6,CASSPSGGPNTGELFF,TGTGCCAGCAGCCCCAGCGGGGGCCCGAACACCGGGGAGCTGTTTTTT
-,-,TRBJ2-1,TRBV10-2,CASRDGSYNEQFF,TGCGCCAGCAGGGACGGCTCCTACAATGAGCAGTTCTTC
-,-,TRBJ1-5,TRBV29-1,CSVAGSNQPQHF,TGCAGCGTTGCAGGGAGCAATCAGCCCCAGCATTTT
-,-,TRBJ2-2,TRBV9,CASSVEEAPGELFF,TGTGCCAGCAGCGTAGAAGAAGCCCCCGGGGAGCTGTTTTTT
once,-,TRBJ2-7,TRBV7-9,CASSLAVGEQYF,TGTGCCAGCAGCTTAGCGGTGGGCGAGCAGTACTTC
-,-,TRBJ1-3,TRBV5-6,CASSLGGRNTIYF,TGTGCCAGCAGCTTGGGGGGCCGAAACACCATATATTTT
-,-,TRBJ1-4,TRBV19,CASKGLQSGNEKLFF,TGTGCCAGTAAGGGACTTCAGTCTGGTAATGAAAAACTGTTTTTT
-,TRBD1,TRBJ2-7,TRBV27,CASSWTGDGEQYF,TGTGCCAGCAGTTGGACAGGGGACGGCGAGCAGTACTTC